This T cell receptor beta chain appears in the sequencing data of a study of cytomegalovirus exposure and HLA in healthy donors. About the study: Sequencing of around 200 million T cells in an earlier analysis found approximately 120 million unique TCR beta sequences.

Of note for this clone: Antigen: not known.

CDR3 length: 14 amino acids. The V and J ends lost 2 bases and 8 bases, in that order; junction bases with no gene match: 6. CDR1 GTSNPN and CDR2 SVGIG come from the germline V gene (reference sequence). Amplification used 60 Vbeta primers and 13 Jbeta primers. Here immunoSEQ multiplex PCR was the method, and the copy in TCRdb shows in-frame clones only, minus some. The data hold roughly 68,000 clones, with around 72% observed a single time. Points from the study as a whole: An analysis that was carried out later associated 15,000 to 20,000 TCR beta sequences with HLA alleles at 0.05 false discovery rate. Researchers reported in a later analysis that common viral pathogens appeared linked to several top clusters.

V is TRBV30 and J is TRBJ1-2; 12 nucleotides match TRBD1. The sequenced sample was PBMCs. This clonotype was obtained from a woman aged 25 to 39 in good health and CMV-seropositive. CDR3: CAWSHRDRGLGYTF. In DNA form, the CDR3 reads TGTGCCTGGAGTCACCGGGACAGGGGGCTCGGCTACACCTTC.